Listed here is a single TCR beta chain. No antigen is known for it. Base qualities are not provided; no much larger clone lies one nucleotide away. The sample comes from a study of cytomegalovirus exposure and HLA in healthy donors (dated by TCRdb to 2015 to 2018). Background for the entire study: According to an earlier analysis of 587 of the donors, about 179 million T cells yielded some 110 million unique TCR beta sequences and 276 Gb of sequence data. An early release that covered fewer than 750 HLA-typed donors contained approximately 320 gigabases of sequencing data and about 93 million unique TCR sequences. Of the approximately 400 genotyped donors, 75% to 85% were placed in the genetic ancestry cluster associated with self-reported Caucasian donors. The study aimed to test whether cataloging public T cell receptors could reveal signatures of past pathogen exposure. The T cell repertoires of around 670 subjects were profiled by immunosequencing and related to cytomegalovirus serostatus. Along with the approximately 700-subject first cohort, a separate validation cohort of over a hundred different subjects was used. To predict cytomegalovirus infection status, the study brought together high-throughput TCR immunosequencing, statistical association of individual TCRs with disease status, and machine learning. In a later analysis, previously published TCR beta repertoires from roughly 710 donors were re-analyzed and high-resolution HLA genotyping was added so that TCR occurrence patterns could be studied. Rather than drawing on any new phenotypic data, the later analysis identified candidate immune exposures from TCR beta sequences and the way those sequences occurred across donors. An earlier analysis of 500 to 650 of the donors applied high-throughput TCR beta sequencing to assess whether each TCR beta V gene segment acted as functional or pseudogenic. Donor age, sex, ethnicity and CMV serostatus were compiled together with the repertoire data. A later genetic analysis used genome-wide SNP genotypes for about 60% of the roughly 700 donors, treating that subset as a discovery cohort. Every repertoire in the discovery cohort had been generated on one and the same sequencing platform. HLA typing included class I and class II loci at four-digit resolution. Typing coverage varied by locus: roughly 620-640 donors for A, B, C, DRB1 and DQB1; roughly 560 for DQA1; some 610 for DPA1; around 490 for DPB1. Because of strong linkage in the cohort, four to six DR-DQ haplotypes were treated as single units for association and clustering. Among about 410 genotyped donors of the cohort, an average of around 240,000 unique TCR beta nucleotide sequences was sequenced per donor, of which approximately 18% were non-productive. What the authors observed across the whole study: A cluster of highly shared sequence variants was judged likely to represent a technical artifact of the sequencing pipeline. A later analysis associated about 18,000 TCR beta sequences with specific HLA alleles at a false discovery rate of 0.05. In a later analysis, TCR association rates were found to vary across HLA loci, with the most associated TCRs seen for DRB1 alleles and the fewest for HLA-C alleles. Immune exposure information for the cohort was limited to CMV serostatus. Presence/absence analyses assumed roughly uniform sequencing depth across donors, an assumption that may not hold. A later genetic analysis reported fewer N-insertions in productive TCRs among donors in an Asian-associated ancestry cluster than the roughly 700-donor mean. Most CMV-associated TCR beta chains appeared to be HLA-restricted in a later analysis, and the HLA associations seemed to be driven largely by CMV exposure. Linkage disequilibrium might explain the correlated functional status among segregating V segments, but an unknown experimental factor could not be ruled out. Compared with equally common non-associated chains, HLA-associated TCR beta chains in a later analysis were more clonally expanded and had lower generation probabilities. The classifier was reported to diagnose cytomegalovirus status with high specificity and sensitivity in both the original cohort and the validation cohort. A few of the identified cytomegalovirus-associated TCR beta chains were confirmed in vitro to be specific for cytomegalovirus antigens. The authors suggested that the approach could potentially be generalized to other disease states and immunological phenotypes. The cohort was sequenced for TCR beta chains only, and without alpha or paired-chain data the features that could be detected were limited. Broadly in line with IMGT annotations, most TCR beta V segments showed up in productive rearrangements about 87% or about 30% of the time in an earlier analysis of approximately 600 of the donors. Because the 87-base-pair reads could not distinguish some IMGT-functional V segments, including TRBV6-2 and TRBV6-3, those segments were excluded. In a later analysis, several top co-occurrence clusters were reported to appear linked to parvovirus B19, influenza, CMV and Epstein-Barr virus. A further reported finding was that TCR beta sequences accurately predicted the HLA-A and HLA-B alleles for most subjects in the first cohort. Because HLA typing was missing for some donors at each locus, association tests included only the typed subset. The earlier analysis of approximately 590 of the donors excluded fewer than 20 rarely observed V segments, including chromosome 9 orphons, because counts were too low. When HLA alleles, especially DR and DQ, strongly co-occurred, TCR associations were difficult to assign to individual alleles. The study listed around 160 TCR beta chains as associated with cytomegalovirus. In a later genetic analysis, a missense DCLRE1C variant was associated with V-gene and J-gene trimming of TCR beta chains, and the association was replicated in an independent cohort. While some public TCRs were present in many individuals, most TCR sequences turned up only very rarely across donors.

A distance of 10 bases separates the germline ends of V and J, which lose 2 bases and 6 bases respectively. Including the terminal cysteine and phenylalanine, the CDR3 comprises 14 residues. The read is trimmed to its CDR3 DNA, 42 bases read in frame from base 1. CDR1 is given as SGHAT and CDR2 as FQNNGV, both from the germline V gene. In total, 600 or so healthy bone marrow donors made up the cohort. At the time of sampling, every cohort member was nominally healthy, though immune exposures that went unrecorded were likely present. The donor tested CMV seropositive, placing the donor among the 250 to 350 seropositive members of the cohort. A peripheral blood sample was provided by each donor, and peripheral blood mononuclear cells were used for TCR beta sequencing. Genomic DNA extraction from the blood cell samples was performed with the Qiagen DNeasy Blood Extraction Kit. The library was prepared using the immunoSEQ multiplex PCR assay. The multiplex PCR relied on a mix of 60 forward primers for TCR Vbeta segments and 13 reverse primers for TCR Jbeta segments. The CDR3 region of rearranged TCR beta genes was amplified from genomic DNA with a multiplex PCR assay. The amplified TCR beta libraries were sequenced on the Illumina HiSeq System as 87-base-pair reads. Processing in the source paper ran as follows. In a later analysis, about 80 million unique TCR beta chains were counted across the roughly 610 repertoires, and about 10 million of these chains were shared by at least two donors. A nearest-neighbor algorithm error-corrected the raw reads and collapsed the reads into unique sequences, merging closely related sequences to remove PCR and sequencing errors. CDR3 sequences were aligned to IMGT reference sequences to assign V, D and J gene segments. For a sequence to be retained, at least a six-nucleotide match to both a V gene segment and a J gene segment was required. A rearrangement was called productive if the CDR3 had no stop codons and remained in frame with V and J, and every other rearrangement was called non-productive. CDR3 was defined according to IMGT convention as the region running from the second conserved V-encoded cysteine to the conserved J-encoded phenylalanine. In an earlier analysis of just under 600 of the donors, sequences lacking an unambiguous match to a single V gene segment were excluded. In an earlier analysis of 587 of the donors, V segments were called functional above 56.7% productive rearrangements and were called segregating when the between-donor standard deviation exceeded 5%. To diagnose cytomegalovirus status from the catalog of TCR beta chain sequences, a statistical classification framework was built. V and J gene assignment, in a later analysis, came from comparing TCR nucleotide sequences with IMGT/GENE-DB human TR gene sequences. A later analysis assigned CDR3 sequences and most-parsimonious VDJ recombination scenarios with the TCRdist pipeline. In a later analysis, each TCR beta chain was defined by its CDR3 amino acid sequence together with its V-gene family, and reads without a unique V-gene family were excluded. In a later analysis, nearly 600 highly shared, low-generation-probability nucleotide sequences were removed to address suspected cross-contamination and a sequencing artifact. For each public chain, a later analysis derived a clonal expansion index from normalized ranks of inferred template counts within each repertoire. In a later analysis, generation probabilities were computed using a VDJ recombination model fitted to out-of-frame rearrangements, and the results were checked against IGoR. In a later analysis, hypergeometric tests were used to score TCR-TCR, TCR-HLA and TCR-CMV co-occurrence, with a repertoire-size bias correction applied to TCR pairs. To estimate false discovery rates, a later analysis permuted the HLA or CMV assignments 20 times. A later analysis grouped co-occurring TCRs with DBSCAN, adding TCRdist sequence similarity when clustering within HLA-allele-positive subsets. Co-occurrence clustering excluded repertoires with fewer than 30,000 or more than 120,000 public chains, plus five with anomalous nucleotide sharing. The clones in this table, taken by TCRdb from immuneACCESS, are in-frame only. Not every clone is retained; where verified, under half of the shortfall comes from an unresolved V gene, and the cause of the rest is unknown. V and J calls and clone size are those listed in that table; D and trimming were worked out from the DNA. Counted in this sample were about 160,000 clones; approximately 80% of them appeared once. 7% of the sample is in the top ten clones.

This TCR was sampled from a woman aged 25 to 45 in good health and CMV-seropositive. The sample comprised PBMCs. The chain is made from TRBV11-2 and TRBJ1-4, with TRBD1 as a weak D call on 6 bases. The nucleotide sequence is TGTGCCAGCAGCTTAAGGGCAGGGGATGAAAAACTGTTTTTT. Its translation reads: CASSLRAGDEKLFF. The entire variable domain, with the stretches around the CDR3 drawn from the reference TRBV11-2 and TRBJ1-4 proteins, is EAGVAQSPRYKIIEKRQSVAFWCNPISGHATLYWYQQILGQGPKLLIQFQNNGVVDDSQLPKDRFSAERLKGVDSTLKIQPAKLEDSAVYLCASSLRAGDEKLFFGSGTQLSVL.